Below, 14 T cell receptor beta chains from the same sample are listed, as sequenced in a study of blood T cell repertoires in COVID-19. TCRdb keeps only in-frame clones here, not all; method: immunoSEQ multiplex PCR. The sample records 130,000 to 150,000 clones, 84% being singletons. Sequencing was done on a sample of PBMCs or T cells enriched from blood (not recorded which). These receptors were collected from a woman aged 45-65 years who had been exposed to COVID-19.

The chain carries TRBV5-4 and TRBJ2-1; TRBD2 aligns across 9 bases. The junction had 7 bases not matched to a gene; V was cut back by 2 bases and J by 7 bases. The CDR3 spans 15 residues. From germline, CDR1 is SGHNT and CDR2 YYREEE (reference sequence). Here the CDR3 DNA reads TGTGCCAGCAGCTTAATAGCGGGGGCCCCGAATGAGCAGTTCTTC. It translates to CASSLIAGAPNEQFF.

This chain uses TRBV7-2 with TRBJ2-7; 8 bases match TRBD2. This CDR3 spans 15 amino acids. V lost 1 base to trimming and J lost 0 bases; unmatched junction nucleotides: 2. Germline loops: CDR1 SGHTA, CDR2 FQGNSA. CDR3 bases: TGTGCCAGCAGCTTAGAGGCGGGAGGCTCCTACGAGCAGTACTTC. This translates into CASSLEAGGSYEQYF.

V usage is TRBV28 and J usage is TRBJ1-3; a possible D gene is TRBD1 (6 bases). Deletions cut 4 bases from V and 3 bases from J, with 10 bases between. The CDR3 length is 14 residues. The V gene's germline CDR1 is MDHEN and CDR2 SYDVKM. The CDR3 DNA sequence: TGTGCCAGCAGTTCTACAGGGAGTGGAAACACCATATATTTT. It encodes CASSSTGSGNTIYF.

This chain connects TRBV3-1 (or the pseudogene TRBV3-2) to TRBJ2-2; 15 nucleotides agree with TRBD2. V shed 4 bases and J 5 bases; nucleotides not matched to a gene: 5. The germline CDR1 and CDR2 sequences are LGHDT and YNNKEL (reference sequence). CDR3 length: 17 residues. The CDR3 sequence is CASSPGLAGGDTGELFF. CDR3 sequence (DNA): TGTGCCAGCAGCCCGGGACTAGCGGGAGGAGATACCGGGGAGCTGTTTTTT.

V usage is TRBV7-9 and J usage is TRBJ1-3; 8 bases line up with TRBD1. The ends lost 5 bases at V and 7 bases at J; junction bases unmatched: 4. Germline assignment: CDR1 SEHNR and CDR2 FQNEAQ (reference sequence). The CDR3 is made up of 13 amino acids. Written as DNA, the CDR3 is TGTGCCAGCAGCGCGACAGGGGTTAACACCATATATTTT. Translated: CASSATGVNTIYF.

The chain joins TRBV7-2 to TRBJ2-3, with D uncertain. Between the trimmed V and J ends, which lost 0 bases and 0 bases, there was a span of 10 bases. Germline assignment: CDR1 SGHTA and CDR2 FQGNSA. The CDR3 extends over 16 amino acids. CDR3: CASSLAKWASTDTQYF. The CDR3 DNA follows: TGTGCCAGCAGCTTAGCGAAATGGGCCAGCACAGATACGCAGTATTTT.

The chain couples TRBV4-3 to TRBJ1-1; 9 positions match TRBD1. The CDR3 has 15 residues. The V gene end was trimmed by 0 bases and the J gene end by 10 bases; junction bases not matched to a gene: 9. Looked up from germline, CDR1 is LGHNA and CDR2 is YSLEER. CDR3 nucleotides: TGCGCCAGCAGCCAAGATTCCCGGGACAGGGCTGGAGCTTTCTTT. The encoded protein is CASSQDSRDRAGAFF.

This rearrangement joins TRBV7-9 to TRBJ1-6; a weak D match, TRBD1 (6 bases). Germline loops: CDR1 SEHNR, CDR2 FQNEAQ (reference sequence). The CDR3 runs 14 residues. The V and J ends lost 2 bases and 10 bases respectively, with 12 bases between them. The CDR3 sequence: CASSLPTGTSPLHF. As DNA, the CDR3 is TGTGCCAGCAGCTTACCCACAGGGACCTCACCCCTCCACTTT.

This clone turned up a few times. The chain has TRBV5-1 and TRBJ2-5, with 9 nucleotides matching TRBD1. The V gene end was trimmed by 8 bases and the J gene end by 1 base; junction bases not matched to a gene: 3. In germline, CDR1 is SGHRS, CDR2 YFSETQ. The CDR3 is 13 amino acids. The CDR3 region has the DNA TGCGCCAGGTTGACAGGGGGCCAAGAGACCCAGTACTTC. This translates into CARLTGGQETQYF.

This chain connects TRBV7-9 to TRBJ1-1; 7 bases line up with TRBD1. Germline loops: CDR1 SEHNR, CDR2 FQNEAQ (reference sequence). There are 17 residues in the CDR3. V dropped 1 base and J dropped 2; count of bases not matched to a gene: 10. CDR3 sequence reads: CASSLDRWGQSNTEAFF. In DNA form, the CDR3 reads TGTGCCAGCAGCTTAGATCGATGGGGACAGAGTAACACTGAAGCTTTCTTT.

The chain carries TRBV7-3 and TRBJ2-7, with 9 bases that match TRBD1. Trimming cost V 2 bases and J 4 bases; bases outside gene matches: 3. The CDR3 covers 14 residues. Germline assignment: CDR1 SGHTA and CDR2 FQGTGA. CDR3: CASSLWGTGYEQYF. The CDR3 DNA reads TGTGCCAGCAGCTTATGGGGGACAGGGTACGAGCAGTACTTC. Drawing the rest from reference TRBV7-3 and TRBJ2-7, the complete variable domain is GAGVSQTPSNKVTEKGKYVELRCDPISGHTALYWYRQSLGQGPEFLIYFQGTGAADDSGLPNDRFFAVRPEGSVSTLKIQRTERGDSAVYLCASSLWGTGYEQYFGPGTRLTVT.

V and J are TRBV7-2 and TRBJ1-5; D is ambiguous. CDR3 length equals 13 residues. V gave up 2 bases and J gave up 3 bases, with 5 bases separating them. CDR1 SGHTA and CDR2 FQGNSA come from the germline V gene. Here the CDR3 reads CASSLQVNQPQHF. CDR3 coding DNA: TGTGCCAGCAGCTTACAGGTCAATCAGCCCCAGCATTTT.

The V gene is TRBV4-3, the J gene TRBJ2-1; 7 bases agree with TRBD2. The germline CDR1 and CDR2 sequences are LGHNA and YSLEER. V shed 1 base, J shed 8 bases, and the junction held 11 bases outside the gene matches. This CDR3 spans 16 amino acids. The CDR3 sequence is CASSQAGAGVLDEQFF. CDR3 coding DNA: TGCGCCAGCAGCCAAGCTGGGGCGGGAGTTCTCGATGAGCAGTTCTTC.

This clone was seen only once. The chain recombines TRBV7-2 with TRBJ2-1; D is uncertain. CDR1 SGHTA and CDR2 FQGNSA come from the germline V gene. V dropped 2 bases and J dropped 0 bases, with 11 bases sitting between them. This CDR3 region has 16 residues. The CDR3 bases are TGTGCCAGCAGCTTATTTGCGGTTAGCTCCTACAATGAGCAGTTCTTC. Residues: CASSLFAVSSYNEQFF.